This T cell receptor (beta chain) was sequenced in a study of memory CD4+ T cells and cytomegalovirus serostatus. About the research overall: This sample comes from healthy Belgian adults, roughly nine CMV seropositive, around 26 seronegative.

CDR3 length: 19 residues. This clone has a single count. The sort gate was single viable CD3+CD4+CD8-CD45RO+ cells for memory CD4+ T cells. Some clones are missing from TCRdb's copy, which holds only in-frame ones; the method was immunoSEQ multiplex PCR. This sample has roughly 50,000 clones; roughly four fifths occur once, and the top ten carry roughly 1.5%. Source material: memory CD4+ T cells from blood. The chain couples TRBV12-2 to TRBJ1-1. TRBV12-2 is a documented pseudogene. This receptor was taken from an adult in good health and CMV-seronegative. The CDR3 region has the DNA TGTGCAAGTCGCTTAGCGGAGGCAGACCCTTTTCGGGTTACCACTGAAGCTTTCTTT. As protein: CASRLAEADPFRVTTEAFF.